Sequencing of this T cell receptor (beta chain) was carried out in a study of T cell repertoires in cytomegalovirus infection. Study results and caveats: Based on cumulative public TCR beta family frequency, carriers of CMV plus the relevant HLA were identified.

TCRdb re-analysed the reads in MiXCR, keeping a single row per CDR3 protein. Of approximately 500,000 distinct CDR3 sequences in the sample, 16% were seen once. The CDR3 runs 12 residues. V was pared by 9 bases and J by 5 bases, with 11 bases between. Germline V gene data show CDR1 as MDHEN and CDR2 as SYDVKM. Of note for this clonotype: Its target is unknown. The missing conserved phenylalanine or tryptophan at the end of this CDR3 makes a read error likely.

This clonotype was sampled from a human donor in good health (CMV status not recorded). Some clones in this sample may be carry-over from other donors' samples. The sequenced sample consisted of CD8+ T cells from PBMCs. The chain employs TRBV28 and TRBJ1-5; possible D gene TRBD1, 5 bases. The DNA of the CDR3 is TGTGCCAGTGGGACGGACCATCAGCCCCAGCATTAT. As protein: CASGTDHQPQHY.